These 2 T cell receptor beta chains share one sample of origin, sequenced in a study of blood T cell repertoires in COVID-19. Clones were sequenced by immunoSEQ multiplex PCR, and TCRdb holds only the in-frame ones, with some missing. The sample has about 340,000 clones, about 86% seen once. The sequencing input was PBMCs or T cells enriched from blood (not recorded which). The receptors stem from a woman aged 40 to 50 with acute COVID-19.

The rearrangement uses TRBV2 and TRBJ1-2, with D perhaps TRBD1 (5 bases). CDR3 size: 14 residues. V gave up 7 bases and J gave up 0 bases, with 12 bases separating them. Germline V CDR1 and CDR2: SNHLY, FYNNEI. The CDR3 spells CASIHRHSNYGYTF. The CDR3 DNA follows: TGTGCCAGCATCCACAGGCATTCTAACTATGGCTACACCTTC.

The rearrangement uses TRBV27 and TRBJ1-4; no definite D call. The CDR3 runs 14 residues. V was cut by 5 bases and J by 8 bases, with 15 bases left in between. In germline, CDR1 is MNHEY, CDR2 SMNVEV (reference sequence). The CDR3: CASSPLPGGEKLFF. Written as DNA, the CDR3 is TGTGCCAGCAGTCCACTACCCGGCGGGGAAAAACTGTTTTTT.